This T cell receptor beta chain was captured by sequencing in a study of blood T cell repertoires in COVID-19. Study in general: Samples of COVID-19 (acute and convalescent) were obtained from the United States, Italy and Spain.

This clone turned up a few times. V was clipped by 4 bases and J by 2 bases; unmatched bases: 4. The germline V gene encodes CDR1 SGHTA and CDR2 FQGNSA. The CDR3 contains 16 residues. Across 24 US areas, participants ranged in age from 18 to 89 years. A PCR-confirmed or clinician-diagnosed COVID-19 case had contacted exposed participants within 2 weeks of entry. In the authors' workflow: How many nucleated cells were present was estimated from reference gene primer amplification. This table comes from immunoSEQ multiplex PCR, and its TCRdb copy is limited to in-frame clones, with some not included. V, J and clone size are taken as reported in that table, and D and trimming were inferred from the DNA itself. The sample yields about 160,000 clones, approximately 86% seen once.

This rearrangement joins TRBV7-2 to TRBJ2-2, with 10 nucleotides matching TRBD1. This receptor was obtained from a woman between 40 and 55 years old who had been exposed to COVID-19. The sample consisted of PBMCs or T cells enriched from blood (not recorded which). CDR3 nucleotides: TGTGCCAGCAGCTCCGGGACAGGGGTTAACACCGGGGAGCTGTTTTTT. Translating it yields CASSSGTGVNTGELFF.